This is a list of T cell receptor beta chains from one sample in a study of blood T cell repertoires in COVID-19. The assay was immunoSEQ multiplex PCR, and TCRdb's table has in-frame clones only and misses some. The data hold roughly 63,000 clones, with around 90% observed a single time. The source material was peripheral blood. All receptors derive from a human donor in a cohort sampled during active COVID-19. The CDR3 runs from the conserved cysteine through the conserved F or W. Clone sizes are given selectively: once, few, many, or a class where the clone is expanded.

j_call: TRBJ2-7
v_call: TRBV12-3/TRBV12-4
clone_size: .
cdr3_aa: CASSFGDEQYF

j_call: TRBJ2-7
v_call: TRBV27
clone_size: .
cdr3_aa: CASSLVPPGLAGVSYEQYF

j_call: TRBJ2-2
v_call: TRBV14
clone_size: once
cdr3_aa: CASSQGLAGGQNTGELFF

j_call: TRBJ2-2
v_call: TRBV19
clone_size: once
cdr3_aa: CASRDRRTNTGELFF

j_call: TRBJ1-2
v_call: TRBV5-1
clone_size: .
cdr3_aa: CASSYGQGANYGYTF

j_call: TRBJ2-1
v_call: TRBV30
clone_size: .
cdr3_aa: CAWNRQDDEQFF

j_call: TRBJ1-6
v_call: TRBV5-4
clone_size: .
cdr3_aa: CASSPGAGGAWSPLHF

j_call: TRBJ2-1
v_call: TRBV5-5
clone_size: once
cdr3_aa: CASSLARPGEFF

j_call: TRBJ2-7
v_call: TRBV25-1
clone_size: .
cdr3_aa: CASSELGVAGQEQYF

j_call: TRBJ1-5
v_call: TRBV11-2
clone_size: once
cdr3_aa: CASSLGGRISNQPQHF

j_call: TRBJ2-7
v_call: TRBV12-5
clone_size: .
cdr3_aa: CASGLNRSYEQYF

j_call: TRBJ2-1
v_call: TRBV7-2
clone_size: .
cdr3_aa: CASSSFNEQFF

j_call: TRBJ2-3
v_call: TRBV9
clone_size: .
cdr3_aa: CASSVNTDTQYF

j_call: TRBJ2-2
v_call: TRBV5-1
clone_size: once
cdr3_aa: CASSPQLSGLANTGELFF

j_call: TRBJ1-1
v_call: TRBV5-4
clone_size: .
cdr3_aa: CASSSGGTEAFF

j_call: TRBJ1-2
v_call: TRBV29-1
clone_size: .
cdr3_aa: CSVERGSGYTF

j_call: TRBJ2-7
v_call: TRBV30
clone_size: .
cdr3_aa: CAWSAAGGYEQYF

j_call: TRBJ1-2
v_call: TRBV4-1
clone_size: .
cdr3_aa: CASSREPGQRYGYTF

j_call: TRBJ1-2
v_call: TRBV11-2
clone_size: .
cdr3_aa: CASSLGIDRGHALNYGYTF

j_call: TRBJ1-5
v_call: TRBV7-9
clone_size: .
cdr3_aa: CASSPGGIPNQPQHF

j_call: TRBJ2-1
v_call: TRBV19
clone_size: once
cdr3_aa: CASSIRRTGAYNEQFF

j_call: TRBJ2-7
v_call: TRBV7-2
clone_size: .
cdr3_aa: CASSRGLAGAPNPYEQYF

j_call: TRBJ1-3
v_call: TRBV4-1
clone_size: few
cdr3_aa: CASSRAYGGSGNTIYF

j_call: TRBJ2-2
v_call: TRBV7-2
clone_size: .
cdr3_aa: CASSLDLNTGELFF

j_call: TRBJ1-1
v_call: TRBV5-5
clone_size: .
cdr3_aa: CASSLTRNTEAFF

j_call: TRBJ1-1
v_call: TRBV7-9
clone_size: .
cdr3_aa: CASSFGGVGTEAFF

j_call: TRBJ2-7
v_call: TRBV7-3
clone_size: .
cdr3_aa: CASSFWCLAGANSYEQYF

j_call: TRBJ2-7
v_call: TRBV19
clone_size: .
cdr3_aa: CASSELANYEQYF

j_call: TRBJ1-2
v_call: TRBV4-1
clone_size: .
cdr3_aa: CASSQDPTGGDQSYTF

j_call: TRBJ1-1
v_call: TRBV5-1
clone_size: .
cdr3_aa: CASSLSQGRGSEAFF

j_call: TRBJ1-1
v_call: TRBV10-3
clone_size: .
cdr3_aa: CAIKPRGRTEAFF

j_call: TRBJ2-3
v_call: TRBV3-1/TRBV3-2
clone_size: .
cdr3_aa: CASSQVGTGSDTQYF

j_call: TRBJ2-7
v_call: TRBV29-1
clone_size: .
cdr3_aa: CSVGTGREQYF

j_call: TRBJ1-4
v_call: TRBV5-5
clone_size: .
cdr3_aa: CASSLSSPGARLGTNEKLFF

j_call: TRBJ2-7
v_call: TRBV7-9
clone_size: .
cdr3_aa: CASSPQPDYYEQYF

j_call: TRBJ1-1
v_call: TRBV5-1
clone_size: .
cdr3_aa: CASHDGGLSTEAFF

j_call: TRBJ2-3
v_call: TRBV9
clone_size: .
cdr3_aa: CASSGTSGTDTQYF

j_call: TRBJ2-5
v_call: TRBV6-5
clone_size: .
cdr3_aa: CASSYLGGIQETQYF

j_call: TRBJ2-7
v_call: TRBV15
clone_size: .
cdr3_aa: CATSRDSVRGYEQYF

j_call: TRBJ2-7
v_call: TRBV10-1
clone_size: .
cdr3_aa: CASSERGAGKSVVQYF

j_call: TRBJ2-7
v_call: TRBV28
clone_size: .
cdr3_aa: CASVSRATYEQYF

j_call: TRBJ2-3
v_call: TRBV10-3
clone_size: .
cdr3_aa: CAISESSPLGAVDTQYF

j_call: TRBJ2-1
v_call: TRBV25-1
clone_size: .
cdr3_aa: CASSYWGQLTNEQFF

j_call: TRBJ2-5
v_call: TRBV6-2/TRBV6-3
clone_size: .
cdr3_aa: CASSYSPGQGIWETQYF

j_call: TRBJ1-5
v_call: TRBV18
clone_size: .
cdr3_aa: CASSPTGNQPQHF

j_call: TRBJ1-6
v_call: TRBV4-3
clone_size: .
cdr3_aa: CASSRAQGGSPLHF

j_call: TRBJ2-5
v_call: TRBV6-6
clone_size: .
cdr3_aa: CASRTGLETQYF

j_call: TRBJ2-1
v_call: TRBV3-1/TRBV3-2
clone_size: .
cdr3_aa: CASSQTTYQQFF